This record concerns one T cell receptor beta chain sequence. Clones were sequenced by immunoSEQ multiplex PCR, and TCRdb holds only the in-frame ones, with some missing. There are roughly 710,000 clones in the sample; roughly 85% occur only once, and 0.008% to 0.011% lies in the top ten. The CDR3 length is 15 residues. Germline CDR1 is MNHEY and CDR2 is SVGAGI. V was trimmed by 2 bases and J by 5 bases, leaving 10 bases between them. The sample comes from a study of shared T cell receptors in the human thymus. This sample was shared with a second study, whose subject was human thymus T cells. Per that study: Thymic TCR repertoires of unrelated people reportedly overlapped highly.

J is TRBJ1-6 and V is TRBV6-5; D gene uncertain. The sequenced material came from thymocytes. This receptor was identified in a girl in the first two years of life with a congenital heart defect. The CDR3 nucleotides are TGTGCCAGCAGTTACGAGGCGGAAGATAATTCACCCCTCCACTTT. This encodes CASSYEAEDNSPLHF.